A single sample is the source of the 2 T cell receptor beta chains below, sequenced in a study of blood T cell repertoires in COVID-19. Repertoires were generated with immunoSEQ multiplex PCR, while TCRdb's copy carries only in-frame clones and drops some. The data show around 270,000 clones, 84% seen once. The sequenced material came from peripheral blood. These receptors all come from a man between 60 and 70 years old with acute or convalescent COVID-19.

The chain uses TRBV10-2 and TRBJ1-1; TRBD1 is a possible D gene (5 bases). Trimming took 6 bases from V and 5 from J, leaving 16 bases between them. The CDR3 extends over 14 amino acids. Germline V gives CDR1 WSHSY, CDR2 SAAADI. For the CDR3, the DNA is TGCGCCAGCAGGATGGGGCAAAAGGGGACTGAAGCTTTCTTT. Its protein is CASRMGQKGTEAFF.

The V gene is TRBV5-1, the J gene TRBJ1-1; D remains ambiguous. Trimming pared 4 bases from V and 3 bases from J, leaving 10 bases between. The CDR3 consists of 13 residues. Germline CDR1 and CDR2: SGHRS and YFSETQ. CDR3 loop: CASSAGIHTEAFF. For the CDR3, the DNA is TGCGCCAGCAGCGCAGGCATCCACACTGAAGCTTTCTTT. Combining the CDR3 with reference TRBV5-1 and TRBJ1-1 gives the whole variable domain KAGVTQTPRYLIKTRGQQVTLSCSPISGHRSVSWYQQTPGQGLQFLFEYFSETQRNKGNFPGRFSGRQFSNSRSEMNVSTLELGDSALYLCASSAGIHTEAFFGQGTRLTVV.